These 10 T cell receptor beta chains were all obtained from the same sample, sequenced in a study of blood T cell repertoires in COVID-19. Sequencing used immunoSEQ multiplex PCR; TCRdb keeps in-frame clones, though not all of them. The table has 350,000 to 400,000 clones, 88% seen once. Input material: PBMCs or T cells enriched from blood (not recorded which). All receptors come from a woman aged 25-40 years with acute COVID-19.

The chain uses TRBV29-1 and TRBJ2-7; weak D call: TRBD2 (5 bases). Judging by the DNA end, TRBJ2-1 fits better; the J call may be wrong. The CDR3 has 11 amino acids. Germline CDR1 reads SQVTM; CDR2 reads ANQGSEA. CDR3 sequence (DNA): TGCAGCGTCGGACTCTACAATGAGCAGTTCTTC. It translates to CSVGLYNEQFF.

CDR3 sequence (DNA): TGTGCCAGCAGTAGACAGGGGCCGAGCTCCTACGAGCAGTACTTC. It translates to CASSRQGPSSYEQYF. This chain connects TRBV27 to TRBJ2-7; 8 bases align to TRBD1. J lost 0 bases, V lost 5 bases, and 6 bases had no gene match. CDR3 length equals 15 residues. Germline V lookup: CDR1 MNHEY, CDR2 SMNVEV (reference sequence).

V and J are TRBV5-1 and TRBJ2-5; a possible D gene is TRBD1 (6 bases). V was pared by 4 bases and J by 5 bases, with 15 bases between. Per the germline V gene, CDR1 is SGHRS and CDR2 is YFSETQ. CDR3 length: 14 amino acids. The CDR3 DNA sequence: TGCGCCAGCAGCCCCGGACAGTACCGGGAGACCCAGTACTTC. Protein: CASSPGQYRETQYF.

This clone was detected once. One end of the junction fails to match germline, which may point to a read error. The rearrangement uses TRBV19 and TRBJ1-1; TRBD1 matches 8 bases. Germline CDR1 is LNHDA and CDR2 is SQIVND (reference sequence). The CDR3 has 13 amino acids. Here the CDR3 reads CATSDRGNTEAFF. DNA of the CDR3: TGTGCCACTAGTGACAGGGGTAACACTGAAGCTTTCTTT.

This clone was recorded a few times. V gene TRBV7-2 combines with J gene TRBJ2-7; the D gene is possibly TRBD2 (5 bases). CDR1 SGHTA and CDR2 FQGNSA come from the germline V gene. This CDR3 contains 16 residues. The V end lost 4 bases, the J end lost 1 base, and 17 bases lay between the germline ends. CDR3 residues: CASSSLSGRKSYEQYF. CDR3 in DNA: TGTGCCAGCAGCTCCCTGAGCGGCCGGAAGTCCTACGAGCAGTACTTC.

The chain carries TRBV11-2 and TRBJ1-3; 7 nucleotides match TRBD1. CDR1 and CDR2 from the germline V gene are SGHAT and FQNNGV. The CDR3 contains 15 residues. J gave up 2 bases and V 5 bases, and 6 bases lay outside the gene matches. Here the CDR3 reads CASSADRAAGNTIYF. DNA for the CDR3: TGTGCCAGCAGCGCAGACAGGGCTGCTGGAAACACCATATATTTT.

Only one count was recorded for this clone. The CDR3: CASSLEGSHEQYF. CDR3 nucleotides: TGCGCCAGCAGCTTGGAGGGGTCCCACGAGCAGTACTTC. The chain uses TRBV5-1 and TRBJ2-7; weak D call: TRBD1 (5 bases). Looked up from germline, CDR1 is SGHRS and CDR2 is YFSETQ. V dropped 0 bases and J dropped 5 bases, with 9 bases sitting between them. The CDR3 contains 13 residues.

The V and J genes are TRBV6-5 and TRBJ2-7; D is possibly TRBD2 (5 bases). The V and J ends lost 3 bases and 4 bases respectively, with 13 bases between them. CDR1 MNHEY and CDR2 SVGAGI come from the germline V gene. This CDR3 spans 14 amino acids. The CDR3 DNA is TGTGCCAGCAGTTATGAGGGCCAAGGGTACGAGCAGTACTTC. Translated: CASSYEGQGYEQYF.

The chain recombines TRBV14 with TRBJ2-1; D is unresolved. The V gene lost 1 base and the J gene lost 8 bases, with 15 bases spanning the gap. This CDR3 comprises 15 residues. CDR1 and CDR2 (germline): SGHDN, FVKESK. The CDR3 here is CASSQVRSAVDEQFF. For the CDR3, the DNA is TGTGCCAGCAGCCAAGTACGAAGCGCGGTCGATGAGCAGTTCTTC. The variable domain in full, completed from reference TRBV14 and TRBJ2-1, reads EAGVTQFPSHSVIEKGQTVTLRCDPISGHDNLYWYRRVMGKEIKFLLHFVKESKQDESGMPNNRFLAERTGGTYSTLKVQPAELEDSGVYFCASSQVRSAVDEQFFGPGTRLTVL.

This sequence joins TRBV7-9 and TRBJ1-2, with D tentatively TRBD1 (6 bases). The V gene's germline CDR1 is SEHNR and CDR2 FQNEAQ (reference sequence). CDR3 length equals 16 residues. V lost 1 base, J lost 2 bases, and 14 bases lay in between. The CDR3 bases are TGTGCCAGCAGCTTAGTTCCCCCAGGGGACAACTATGGCTACACCTTC. Encoded protein: CASSLVPPGDNYGYTF.